This TCR beta chain is from a study of regulatory T cells in long-lasting Graves disease. The CDR3 extends over 15 amino acids. V was pared by 5 bases and J by 1 base, with 7 bases of the junction left unmatched. Sample time point: newly diagnosed GD, antithyroid drugs for less than 3 months. RNA isolated from PBMCs was used to make the TCR library. Libraries of TCR beta came from iRepertoire HTBI primers plus Arm-PCR of CDR3 regions. A single record per CDR3 protein comes from TCRdb applying MiXCR to the multiplex PCR reads. Altogether 530,000 or so distinct CDR3 sequences are present, 13% being singletons, with the ten largest covering about 9.1%. In this sample, this clonotype turned up many times. The same sample was also studied in work on T cells in Graves' hyperthyroidism and ophthalmopathy. That paper states: Stable hyperthyroidism: no ophthalmopathy progression over 18 months of follow-up.

Source: peripheral blood mononuclear cells (PBMCs), taken at new diagnosis, from a patient treated with antithyroid drugs. V gene TRBV12-3 or TRBV12-4 combines with J gene TRBJ1-2, with 7 bases lining up with TRBD1. This clonotype was obtained from a man between 25 and 39 years old with Graves disease. The CDR3 DNA is TGTGCCAGCAGTCCAGTCGGACAGGTTAACTATGGCTACACCTTC. It encodes CASSPVGQVNYGYTF.